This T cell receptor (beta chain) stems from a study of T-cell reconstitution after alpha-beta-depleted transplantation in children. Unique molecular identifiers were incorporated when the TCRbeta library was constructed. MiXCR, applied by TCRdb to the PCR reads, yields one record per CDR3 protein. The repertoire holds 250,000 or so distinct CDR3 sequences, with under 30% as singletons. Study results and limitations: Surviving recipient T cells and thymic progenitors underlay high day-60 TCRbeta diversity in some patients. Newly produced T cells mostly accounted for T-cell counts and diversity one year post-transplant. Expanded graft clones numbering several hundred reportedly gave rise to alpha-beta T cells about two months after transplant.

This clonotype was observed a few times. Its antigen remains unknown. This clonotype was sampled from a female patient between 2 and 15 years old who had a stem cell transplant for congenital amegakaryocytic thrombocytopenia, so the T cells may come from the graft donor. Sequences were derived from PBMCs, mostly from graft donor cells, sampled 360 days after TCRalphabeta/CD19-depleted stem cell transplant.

Here the CDR3 reads CATSRGGGTEAFF. The CDR3 DNA sequence: TGTGCCACCAGCAGAGGGGGGGGCACTGAAGCTTTCTTT. The gene calls are TRBV15 and TRBJ1-1, with D possibly matching TRBD1 (5 bases). The germline V and J ends were trimmed by 1 base and 4 bases, with 7 bases remaining between them. The germline V gene encodes CDR1 LNHNV and CDR2 YYDKDF (reference sequence). The length of the CDR3 is 13 residues.